These 10 T cell receptor beta chains were sequenced from one sample in a study of T cell responses to AZD1222 COVID-19 vaccine (dated by TCRdb to about 2021). The sample's time point label is to be understood as: baseline before first vaccination. Library preparation employed the immunoSEQ multiplex PCR assay. TCRdb limited this immuneACCESS table to in-frame rearrangements with V and J called. A share of clones is missing; checked studies link under half to unresolved V genes, and the rest is unexplained. In this sample the table shows fewer than 150,000 clones, over 85% of which occur a single time. 4.4% of the sample lies in the top ten. The source was peripheral blood, collected on day 0 of AZD1222 vaccination. These receptors came from an adult in good health.

The CDR3 protein is CAWSGQGWDGYTF. Here the CDR3 DNA reads TGTGCCTGGAGTGGCCAGGGATGGGATGGCTACACCTTC. This chain connects TRBV30 to TRBJ1-2; a possible D gene is TRBD1 (5 bases). This CDR3 is 13 amino acids long. Trimming took 1 base from V and 6 from J, leaving 12 bases between them. Germline CDR1 reads GTSNPN; CDR2 reads SVGIG (reference sequence).

The rearrangement links TRBV19 to TRBJ2-7; 9 nucleotides line up with TRBD1. Germline values: CDR1 LNHDA, CDR2 SQIVND (reference sequence). The ends lost 1 base at V and 2 bases at J; junction bases unmatched: 3. This CDR3 spans 15 amino acids. The CDR3 loop reads CASSIAGTGTYEQYF. The CDR3 nucleotides are TGTGCCAGTAGTATAGCCGGGACAGGGACCTACGAGCAGTACTTC.

This chain links TRBV4-2 with TRBJ2-7, with D possibly being TRBD1 (5 bases). Trimming stripped 1 base from V and 1 base from J, with 11 bases between. This CDR3 comprises 15 residues. Per the germline V gene, CDR1 is LGHNA and CDR2 is YNFKEQ. Written as DNA, the CDR3 is TGTGCCAGCAGCCAAGTATGGGGCGAATCCTACGAGCAGTACTTC. Residues: CASSQVWGESYEQYF.

This chain connects TRBV28 to TRBJ2-5; D remains ambiguous. The CDR3 loop spans 11 amino acids. V gave up 10 bases and J gave up 5 bases, with 11 bases separating them. CDR1 is MDHEN and CDR2 is SYDVKM in the germline V gene. DNA for the CDR3: TGTGCCACCTCATACTTTGAGACCCAGTACTTC. This encodes CATSYFETQYF.

The V and J genes are TRBV5-1 and TRBJ1-6; perhaps TRBD1 as D (6 bases). From germline, CDR1 is SGHRS and CDR2 YFSETQ. Trimming left V 4 bases short and J 7 bases short, with 15 bases between. CDR3 length: 15 residues. The CDR3 region is CASSGATGYNSPLHF. CDR3 DNA sequence: TGCGCCAGCAGCGGGGCTACAGGGTACAATTCACCCCTCCACTTT.

The gene calls are TRBV11-3 and TRBJ2-1; 7 bases line up with TRBD1. CDR1 SGHNT and CDR2 YENEEA come from the germline V gene. The trim removed 1 base at V and 6 bases at J, leaving 12 bases unmatched. The CDR3 sequence is 17 residues long. The CDR3 loop reads CASSLVGPRQGSNEQFF. As DNA, the CDR3 is TGTGCCAGCAGCTTAGTAGGTCCGAGACAGGGAAGCAATGAGCAGTTCTTC.

This chain links TRBV7-9 with TRBJ2-3, with TRBD2 identical over 9 bases. From germline, CDR1 is SEHNR and CDR2 FQNEAQ (reference sequence). V shed 3 bases, J shed 6 bases, and the junction held 10 bases outside the gene matches. This CDR3 is 16 amino acids long. CDR3 in amino acids: CASSFYASGKGDTQYF. CDR3 bases: TGTGCCAGCAGCTTCTACGCTAGCGGGAAGGGGGATACGCAGTATTTT.

The V and J genes are TRBV13 and TRBJ1-5; D is possibly TRBD1 (6 bases). The CDR3 covers 23 residues. Germline V CDR1 and CDR2: PRHDT, FYEKMQ (reference sequence). V lost 1 base and J lost 5, with 36 bases in between. The CDR3 sequence is CASSLERRGHTDIVAEADQPQHF. In DNA, the CDR3 is TGTGCCAGCAGCTTAGAGCGCAGGGGACATACTGATATCGTAGCAGAGGCGGATCAGCCCCAGCATTTT. The full variable domain, rest sourced from reference TRBV13 and TRBJ1-5, is AAGVIQSPRHLIKEKRETATLKCYPIPRHDTVYWYQQGPGQDPQFLISFYEKMQSDKGSIPDRFSAQQFSDYHSELNMSSLELGDSALYFCASSLERRGHTDIVAEADQPQHFGDGTRLSIL.

This sequence joins TRBV5-1 and TRBJ1-1; D gene unclear. CDR3 size: 13 residues. Germline CDR1 SGHRS, CDR2 YFSETQ. V lost 0 bases, J lost 5 bases, and 8 bases lay in between. The CDR3 DNA is TGCGCCAGCAGCTTGGCCTTTGAGACTGAAGCTTTCTTT. It yields the protein CASSLAFETEAFF.

The chain couples TRBV3-1 (or the pseudogene TRBV3-2) to TRBJ1-2, with no clear D. CDR3 length: 13 residues. V was trimmed by 2 bases and J by 6 bases, leaving 10 bases between them. Germline CDR1 and CDR2: LGHDT and YNNKEL (reference sequence). The CDR3 sequence is CASSQSSENGYTF. DNA for the CDR3: TGTGCCAGCAGCCAATCCAGTGAGAATGGCTACACCTTC.